A selection of T cell receptor beta chains follows, all from one sample in a study of blood T cells in healthy people across ages. TCRdb re-derived calls from the 5' RACE reads in MiXCR, one entry per CDR3 protein. The sample has 1.4 million to 1.5 million distinct CDR3 sequences; roughly 45% are singletons. Sequenced: blood. These receptors were obtained from a woman aged 18-35 years in good health. Both conserved end residues are part of each CDR3. The D gene is left open where the match is weak. The listing skips clone size in some rows; elsewhere it reads once, few, many or a size class.

J: TRBJ1-2
size: few
V: TRBV5-1
D: .
CDR3: CASSLSGTMDGYTF
DNA: TGCGCCAGCAGCTTGTCAGGAACGATGGATGGCTACACCTTC

J: TRBJ2-1
size: .
V: TRBV5-1
D: TRBD2
CDR3: CASGLSGLAGYNEQFF
DNA: TGCGCCAGCGGCTTATCAGGACTAGCGGGGTACAATGAGCAGTTCTTC

J: TRBJ2-5
size: few
V: TRBV6-5
D: .
CDR3: CASASRAPGVETQYF
DNA: TGTGCCAGCGCCTCTCGCGCCCCAGGGGTAGAGACCCAGTACTTC

J: TRBJ1-5
size: few
V: TRBV20-1
D: .
CDR3: CSAQPTWEGDQPQHF
DNA: TGCAGTGCTCAACCGACTTGGGAAGGGGATCAGCCCCAGCATTTT

J: TRBJ2-1
size: few
V: TRBV10-3
D: TRBD2
CDR3: CAISTTSGGPDEQFF
DNA: TGTGCCATCAGTACTACTAGCGGGGGGCCTGATGAGCAGTTCTTC

J: TRBJ1-1
size: .
V: TRBV25-1
D: .
CDR3: CASSEWGGGTEAFF
DNA: TGTGCCAGCAGTGAATGGGGGGGAGGCACTGAAGCTTTCTTT

J: TRBJ1-5
size: .
V: TRBV11-2
D: .
CDR3: CASSLAWGNRPQHF
DNA: TGTGCCAGCAGCTTAGCTTGGGGCAATCGGCCCCAGCATTTT

J: TRBJ2-3
size: once
V: TRBV5-1
D: .
CDR3: CASSPVWITDTQYF
DNA: TGCGCCAGCAGCCCGGTTTGGATCACAGATACGCAGTATTTT

J: TRBJ2-3
size: .
V: TRBV20-1
D: .
CDR3: CSASGGPGDTQYF
DNA: TGCAGTGCTAGCGGGGGGCCCGGAGATACGCAGTATTTT

J: TRBJ1-2
size: few
V: TRBV27
D: TRBD1
CDR3: CASSPYEGAHYGYTF
DNA: TGTGCCAGCAGCCCTTACGAGGGGGCGCACTATGGCTACACCTTC

J: TRBJ2-2
size: .
V: TRBV12-3/TRBV12-4
D: TRBD2
CDR3: CASRRAGTNPGELFF
DNA: TGTGCCAGCAGGCGTGCCGGGACTAACCCCGGGGAGCTGTTTTTT